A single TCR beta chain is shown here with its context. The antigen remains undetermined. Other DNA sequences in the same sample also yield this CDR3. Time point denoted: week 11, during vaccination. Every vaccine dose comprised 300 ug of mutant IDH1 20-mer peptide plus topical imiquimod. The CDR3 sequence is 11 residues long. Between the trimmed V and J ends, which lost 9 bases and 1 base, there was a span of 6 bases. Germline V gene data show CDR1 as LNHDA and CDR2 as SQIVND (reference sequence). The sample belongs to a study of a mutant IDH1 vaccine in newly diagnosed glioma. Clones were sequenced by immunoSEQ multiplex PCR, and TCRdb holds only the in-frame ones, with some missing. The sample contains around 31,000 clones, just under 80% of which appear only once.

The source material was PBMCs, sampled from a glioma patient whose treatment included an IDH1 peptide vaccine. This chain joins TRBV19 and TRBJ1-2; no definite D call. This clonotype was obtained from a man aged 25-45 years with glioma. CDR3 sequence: CASRDNYGYTF. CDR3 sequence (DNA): TGTGCCAGCAGAGATAACTATGGCTACACCTTC.